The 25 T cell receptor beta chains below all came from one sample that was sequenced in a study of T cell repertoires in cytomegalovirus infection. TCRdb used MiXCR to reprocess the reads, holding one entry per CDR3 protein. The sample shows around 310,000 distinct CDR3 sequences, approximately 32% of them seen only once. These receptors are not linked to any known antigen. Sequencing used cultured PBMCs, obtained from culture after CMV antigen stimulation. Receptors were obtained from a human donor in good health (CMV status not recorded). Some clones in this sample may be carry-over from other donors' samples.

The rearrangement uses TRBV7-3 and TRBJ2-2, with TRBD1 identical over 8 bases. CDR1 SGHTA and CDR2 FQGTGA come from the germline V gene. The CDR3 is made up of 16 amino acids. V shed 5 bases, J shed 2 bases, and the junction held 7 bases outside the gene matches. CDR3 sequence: CASSPQGQDNTGELFF. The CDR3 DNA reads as TGTGCCAGCAGCCCTCAGGGACAGGATAACACCGGGGAGCTGTTTTTT.

Here the CDR3 DNA reads TGTGCCAGCAGCTTAACAGCGCTTAGCAATCAGCCCCAGCATTTT. Protein product: CASSLTALSNQPQHF. This chain joins TRBV11-2 and TRBJ1-5, with unresolved D. Trimming shortened V by 2 bases and J by 0 bases, and 8 bases separated the two germline ends. The CDR3 extends over 15 amino acids. Per the germline V gene, CDR1 is SGHAT and CDR2 is FQNNGV. The variable domain in full, with the rest retrieved from reference TRBV11-2 and TRBJ1-5, is EAGVAQSPRYKIIEKRQSVAFWCNPISGHATLYWYQQILGQGPKLLIQFQNNGVVDDSQLPKDRFSAERLKGVDSTLKIQPAKLEDSAVYLCASSLTALSNQPQHFGDGTRLSIL.

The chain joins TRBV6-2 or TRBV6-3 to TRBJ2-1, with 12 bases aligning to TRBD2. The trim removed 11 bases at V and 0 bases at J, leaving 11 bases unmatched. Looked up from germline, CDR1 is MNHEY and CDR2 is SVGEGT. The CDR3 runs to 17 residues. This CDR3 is CARPTGLAGLSYNEQFF. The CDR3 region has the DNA TGTGCCCGCCCAACCGGACTAGCGGGGCTCTCCTACAATGAGCAGTTCTTC.

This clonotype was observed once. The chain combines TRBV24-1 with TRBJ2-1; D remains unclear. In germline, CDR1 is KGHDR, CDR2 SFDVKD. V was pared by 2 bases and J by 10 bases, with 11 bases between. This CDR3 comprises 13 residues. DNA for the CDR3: TGTGCCACCAGTGATTATCCCAGCGACGAGCAGTTCTTC. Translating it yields CATSDYPSDEQFF.

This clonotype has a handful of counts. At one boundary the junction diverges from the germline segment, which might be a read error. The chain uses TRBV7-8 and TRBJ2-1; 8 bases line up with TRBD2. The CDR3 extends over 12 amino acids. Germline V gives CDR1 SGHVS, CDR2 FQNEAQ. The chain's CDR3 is CASSLVAGGPLF. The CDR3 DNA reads TGTGCCAGCAGCTTAGTTGCGGGAGGCCCGCTCTTC.

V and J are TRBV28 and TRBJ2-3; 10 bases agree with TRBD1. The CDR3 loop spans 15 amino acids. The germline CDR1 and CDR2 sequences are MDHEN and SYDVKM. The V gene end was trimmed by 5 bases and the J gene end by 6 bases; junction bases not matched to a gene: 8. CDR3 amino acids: CASSIGTGVLDTQYF. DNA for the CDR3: TGTGCCAGCAGTATTGGGACAGGGGTCTTGGATACGCAGTATTTT.

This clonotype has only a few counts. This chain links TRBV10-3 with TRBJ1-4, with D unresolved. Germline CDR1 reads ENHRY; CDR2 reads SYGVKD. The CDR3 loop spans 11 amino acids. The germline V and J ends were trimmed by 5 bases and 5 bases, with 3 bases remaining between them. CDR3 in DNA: TGTGCCATCAGTCAAAATGAAAAACTGTTTTTT. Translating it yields CAISQNEKLFF.

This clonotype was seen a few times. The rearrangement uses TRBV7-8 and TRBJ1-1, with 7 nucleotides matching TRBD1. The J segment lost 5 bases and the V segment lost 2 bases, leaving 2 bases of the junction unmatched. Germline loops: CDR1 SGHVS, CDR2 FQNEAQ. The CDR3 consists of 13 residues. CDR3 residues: CASSLRTGTEAFF. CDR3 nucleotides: TGTGCCAGCAGCTTAAGGACAGGTACTGAAGCTTTCTTT.

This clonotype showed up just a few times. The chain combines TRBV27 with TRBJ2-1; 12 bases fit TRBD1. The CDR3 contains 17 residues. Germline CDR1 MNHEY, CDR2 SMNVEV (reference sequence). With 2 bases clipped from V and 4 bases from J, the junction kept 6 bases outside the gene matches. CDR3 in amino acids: CASSLEGQGALYNEQFF. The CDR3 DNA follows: TGTGCCAGCAGTTTAGAGGGACAGGGGGCTTTGTACAATGAGCAGTTCTTC.

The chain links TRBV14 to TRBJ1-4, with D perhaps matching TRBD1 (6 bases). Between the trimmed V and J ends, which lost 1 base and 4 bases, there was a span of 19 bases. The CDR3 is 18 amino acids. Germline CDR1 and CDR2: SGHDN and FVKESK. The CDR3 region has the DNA TGTGCCAGCAGCCAAGGTCGTCATGTTGGACAGAGTAATGAAAAACTGTTTTTT. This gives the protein CASSQGRHVGQSNEKLFF.

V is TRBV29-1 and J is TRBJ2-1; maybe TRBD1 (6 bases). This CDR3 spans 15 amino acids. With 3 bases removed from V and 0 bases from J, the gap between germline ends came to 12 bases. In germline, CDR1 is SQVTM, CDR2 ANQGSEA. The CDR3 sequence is CSVDQGKGSYNEQFF. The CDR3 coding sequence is TGCAGCGTTGATCAGGGGAAAGGCTCCTACAATGAGCAGTTCTTC.

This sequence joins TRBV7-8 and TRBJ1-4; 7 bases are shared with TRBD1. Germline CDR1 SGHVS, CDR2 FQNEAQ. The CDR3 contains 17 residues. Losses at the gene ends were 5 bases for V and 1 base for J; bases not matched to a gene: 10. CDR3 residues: CASSAGQALITNEKLFF. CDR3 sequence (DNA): TGTGCCAGCAGCGCCGGACAGGCCCTAATAACTAATGAAAAACTGTTTTTT.

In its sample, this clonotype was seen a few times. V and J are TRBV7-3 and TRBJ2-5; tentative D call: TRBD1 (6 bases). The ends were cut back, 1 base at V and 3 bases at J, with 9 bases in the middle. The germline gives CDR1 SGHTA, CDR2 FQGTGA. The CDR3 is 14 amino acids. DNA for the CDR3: TGTGCCAGCAGCTTAAAGAGGACAGAAGAGACCCAGTACTTC. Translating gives CASSLKRTEETQYF.

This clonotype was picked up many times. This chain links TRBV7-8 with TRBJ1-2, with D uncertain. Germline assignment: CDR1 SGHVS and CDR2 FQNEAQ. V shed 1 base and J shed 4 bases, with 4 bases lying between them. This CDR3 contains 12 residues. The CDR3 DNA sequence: TGTGCCAGCAGCTTAGAAGGCTATGGCTACACCTTC. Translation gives CASSLEGYGYTF.

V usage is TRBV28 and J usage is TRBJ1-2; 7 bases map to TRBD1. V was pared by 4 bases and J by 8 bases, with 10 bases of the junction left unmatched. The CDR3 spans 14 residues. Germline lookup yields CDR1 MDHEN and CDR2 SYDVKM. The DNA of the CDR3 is TGTGCCAGCAGTTCAGGGGGGGGGGAGATCGGCTACACCTTC. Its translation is CASSSGGGEIGYTF.

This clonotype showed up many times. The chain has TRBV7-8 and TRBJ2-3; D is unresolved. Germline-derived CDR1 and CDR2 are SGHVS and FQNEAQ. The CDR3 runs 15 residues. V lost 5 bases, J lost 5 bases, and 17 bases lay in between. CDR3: CASSLEWVEKDTQYF. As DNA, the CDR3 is TGTGCCAGCAGCCTTGAGTGGGTCGAGAAAGATACGCAGTATTTT.

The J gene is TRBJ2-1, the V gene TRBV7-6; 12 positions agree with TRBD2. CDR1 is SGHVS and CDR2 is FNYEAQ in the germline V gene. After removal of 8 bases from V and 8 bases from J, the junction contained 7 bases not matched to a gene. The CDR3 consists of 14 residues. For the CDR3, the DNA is TGTGCCAGCTGCCAACTAGCGGGAGGCTATGAGCAGTTCTTC. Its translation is CASCQLAGGYEQFF.

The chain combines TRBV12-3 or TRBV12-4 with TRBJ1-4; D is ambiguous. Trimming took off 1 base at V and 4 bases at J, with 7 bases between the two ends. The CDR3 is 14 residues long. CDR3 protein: CASSLDRFNEKLFF. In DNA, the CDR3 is TGTGCCAGCAGTTTAGACAGATTTAATGAAAAACTGTTTTTT.

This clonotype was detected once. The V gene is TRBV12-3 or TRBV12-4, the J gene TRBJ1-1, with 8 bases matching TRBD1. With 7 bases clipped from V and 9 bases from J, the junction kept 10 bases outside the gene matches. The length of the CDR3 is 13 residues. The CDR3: CASKKGQATQAFF. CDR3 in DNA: TGTGCCAGCAAGAAGGGACAGGCGACTCAAGCTTTCTTT.

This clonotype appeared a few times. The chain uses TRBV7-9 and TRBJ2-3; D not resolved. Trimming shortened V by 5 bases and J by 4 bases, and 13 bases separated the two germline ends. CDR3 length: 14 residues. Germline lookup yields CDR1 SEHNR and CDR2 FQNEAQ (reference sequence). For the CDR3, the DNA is TGTGCCAGCAGCACTCCCCTTCGGGCAGATACGCAGTATTTT. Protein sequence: CASSTPLRADTQYF.

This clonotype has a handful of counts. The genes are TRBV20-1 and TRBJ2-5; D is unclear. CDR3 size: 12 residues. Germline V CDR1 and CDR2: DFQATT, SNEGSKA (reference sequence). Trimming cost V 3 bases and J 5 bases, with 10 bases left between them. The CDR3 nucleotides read TGCAGTGCTAGCTCCAGCCTGGAGACCCAGTACTTC. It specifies CSASSSLETQYF.

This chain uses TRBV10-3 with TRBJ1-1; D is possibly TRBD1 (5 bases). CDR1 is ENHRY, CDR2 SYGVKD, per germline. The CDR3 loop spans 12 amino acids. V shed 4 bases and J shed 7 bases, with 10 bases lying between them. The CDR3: CAISGGDGEAFF. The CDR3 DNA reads TGTGCCATCAGTGGGGGGGATGGTGAAGCTTTCTTT.

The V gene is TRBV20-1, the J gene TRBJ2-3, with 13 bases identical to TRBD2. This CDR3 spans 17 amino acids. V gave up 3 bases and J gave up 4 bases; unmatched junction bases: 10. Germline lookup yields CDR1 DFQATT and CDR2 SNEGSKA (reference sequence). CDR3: CSASGTSGILMSDTQYF. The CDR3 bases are TGCAGTGCTAGCGGGACTAGCGGGATTCTGATGTCAGATACGCAGTATTTT.

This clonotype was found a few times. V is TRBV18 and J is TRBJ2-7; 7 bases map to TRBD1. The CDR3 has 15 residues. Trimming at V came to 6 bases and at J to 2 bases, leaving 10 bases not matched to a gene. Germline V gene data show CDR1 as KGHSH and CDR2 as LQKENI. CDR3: CASSPLGTVAYEQYF. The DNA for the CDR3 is TGTGCCAGCTCGCCCCTCGGGACAGTAGCCTACGAGCAGTACTTC.

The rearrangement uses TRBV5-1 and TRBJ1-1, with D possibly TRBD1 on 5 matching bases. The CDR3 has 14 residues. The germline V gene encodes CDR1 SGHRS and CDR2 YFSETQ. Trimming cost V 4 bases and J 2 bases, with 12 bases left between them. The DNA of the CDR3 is TGCGCCAGCAGCGGACAAGGACAAAACACTGAAGCTTTCTTT. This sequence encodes CASSGQGQNTEAFF.